This T cell receptor beta chain emerged from a study of cytomegalovirus exposure and HLA in healthy donors (dated 2017 in TCRdb). Regarding the study in general: According to a later analysis, one platform produced both the roughly 120 validation repertoires and the approximately 660 repertoires of the first cohort. The study was designed to test whether signatures of past pathogen exposure could be identified by cataloging public T cell receptors. Along with the approximately 670-subject first cohort, a separate validation cohort of over a hundred different subjects was used. To predict cytomegalovirus infection status, the study combined high-throughput TCR immunosequencing, statistical association of individual TCRs with disease status, and machine learning. The paper as a whole reports these results and caveats: The classifier was reported to diagnose cytomegalovirus status with high specificity and sensitivity in both the original cohort and the validation cohort. Across donors, most TCR sequences were observed very rarely, whereas some public TCRs were present in many individuals. In a later analysis, TCRs clustered in the first cohort were found to also tend to co-occur in the approximately 120 validation repertoires, with over 90% of cluster scores above 0. A total of roughly 160 TCR beta chains were listed by the study as associated with cytomegalovirus. The validation cohort had no HLA typing available for a later analysis, so co-occurrence within that cohort was assessed over all 120 or so repertoires. In vitro tests confirmed that a few of the cytomegalovirus-associated TCR beta chains recognize cytomegalovirus antigens. It was suggested by the authors that the approach could potentially be generalized to other disease states and immunological phenotypes.

Details on this clone: Its antigen remains undetermined. One base away there is no much larger clone; base qualities are not given.

Library generation was performed with the immunoSEQ multiplex PCR assay. Per the authors' processing: To diagnose cytomegalovirus status from the catalog of TCR beta chain sequences, a statistical classification framework was built. The table was pulled from immuneACCESS by TCRdb, which kept in-frame rearrangements only. Such tables lose some clones; where checked, under half of the loss comes from unresolved V genes, and the rest has no known cause. V, J and clone size are those of that table, while D and trimming were read from the DNA. This sample comprises more than 250,000 clones, more than 80% of them detected only once. Around 0.84% of the sample belongs to the ten largest clones. Separate from the roughly 650-subject first cohort, the validation cohort of roughly 130 subjects was the group to which the donors belonged. The sequencing sample was made of PBMCs. The clonotype originates from a young woman in good health and CMV-seronegative.

For the CDR3, the sequence is CASREVQGPGYGYTF. The DNA sequence is TGTGCCAGCAGGGAGGTACAGGGGCCGGGGTATGGCTACACCTTC. This receptor chain uses TRBV27 and TRBJ1-2; TRBD1 lines up with 7 middle nucleotides. For CDR1 and CDR2, the germline V gene (reference sequence) lists MNHEY and SMNVEV. Trimming removed 6 bases from V and 5 bases from J; the gene matches leave 12 bases unexplained. Reading from cysteine to phenylalanine, the CDR3 counts 15 amino acids. Only the CDR3 portion is preserved as DNA: 45 bases, with reading frame beginning at the first base.